Listed here is a single TCR beta chain. The antigen is unknown. One junction end disagrees with the germline gene, perhaps due to a read error. The data were taken from a study of T-cell memory formation after mild COVID-19. The study's findings and limits: Memory sampled before infection contained some responding clones, suggesting cross-reactive memory joined. The CD4+ clones that contracted clustered mainly within CM and EM, and the CD8+ clones concentrated in EMRA. Confirmation was lacking for SARS-CoV-2 specificity of second-wave clones that peaked on day 37.

Germline V gene lookup returns CDR1 SGHVS and CDR2 FNYEAQ. This CDR3 is 13 amino acids long. Constant-segment primers and 5'RACE yielded cDNA libraries for TCR alpha and TCR beta, each carrying sample barcodes and UMIs. In TCRdb, the 5' RACE reads were re-called with MiXCR into one record per CDR3 protein. The data show 350,000 to 450,000 distinct CDR3 sequences, about 20% seen once. The V call is TRBV7-6, the J call TRBJ2-3; a weak D match, TRBD1 (5 bases). The sample comprised PBMCs or a T cell subset sorted from them (not recorded which). This TCR came from an adult woman who had mild COVID-19 (a few samples of this study predate the infection). Cell type and time point are not known. CDR3 in amino acids: CASHSQDTDKQYF. The DNA of the CDR3 is TGTGCCAGCCACTCACAGGACACAGATAAGCAGTATTTT.